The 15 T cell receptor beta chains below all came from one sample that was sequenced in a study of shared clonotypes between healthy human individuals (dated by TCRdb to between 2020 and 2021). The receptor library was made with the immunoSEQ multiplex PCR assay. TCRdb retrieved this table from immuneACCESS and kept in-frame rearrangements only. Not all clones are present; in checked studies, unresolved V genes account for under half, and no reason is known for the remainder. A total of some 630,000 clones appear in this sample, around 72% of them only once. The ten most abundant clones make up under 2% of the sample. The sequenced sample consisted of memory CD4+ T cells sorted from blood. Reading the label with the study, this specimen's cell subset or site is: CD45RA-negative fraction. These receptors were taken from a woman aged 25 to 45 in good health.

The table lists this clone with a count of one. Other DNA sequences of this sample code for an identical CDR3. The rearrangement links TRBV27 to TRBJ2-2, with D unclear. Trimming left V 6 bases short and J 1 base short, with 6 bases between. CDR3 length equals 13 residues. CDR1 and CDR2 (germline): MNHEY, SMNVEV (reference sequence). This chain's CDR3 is CASRRGNTGELFF. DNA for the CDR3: TGTGCCAGCAGGCGAGGGAACACCGGGGAGCTGTTTTTT.

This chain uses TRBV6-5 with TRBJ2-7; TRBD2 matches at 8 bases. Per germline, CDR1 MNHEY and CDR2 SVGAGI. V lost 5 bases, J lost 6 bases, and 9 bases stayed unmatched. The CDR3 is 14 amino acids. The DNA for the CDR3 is TGTGCCAGCAGTATAGGGACTAGAAGGCTCGAGCAGTACTTC. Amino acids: CASSIGTRRLEQYF.

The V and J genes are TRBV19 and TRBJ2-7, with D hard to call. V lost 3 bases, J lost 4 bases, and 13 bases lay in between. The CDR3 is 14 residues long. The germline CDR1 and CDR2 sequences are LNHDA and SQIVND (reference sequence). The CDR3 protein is CASSISAAFYEQYF. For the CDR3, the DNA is TGTGCCAGTAGTATCTCGGCAGCGTTTTACGAGCAGTACTTC.

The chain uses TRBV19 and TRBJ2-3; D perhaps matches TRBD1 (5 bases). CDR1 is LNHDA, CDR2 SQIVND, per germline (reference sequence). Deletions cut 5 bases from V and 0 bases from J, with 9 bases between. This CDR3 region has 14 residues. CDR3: CASSLGVSTDTQYF. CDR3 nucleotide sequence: TGTGCCAGTAGTTTAGGGGTGAGCACAGATACGCAGTATTTT.

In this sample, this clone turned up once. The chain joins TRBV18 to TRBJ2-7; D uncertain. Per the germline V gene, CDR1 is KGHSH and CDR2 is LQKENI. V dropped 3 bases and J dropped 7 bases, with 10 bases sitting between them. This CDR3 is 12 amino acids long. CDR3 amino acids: CASSPQTKEQYF. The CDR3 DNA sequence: TGTGCCAGCTCACCCCAAACTAAGGAGCAGTACTTC.

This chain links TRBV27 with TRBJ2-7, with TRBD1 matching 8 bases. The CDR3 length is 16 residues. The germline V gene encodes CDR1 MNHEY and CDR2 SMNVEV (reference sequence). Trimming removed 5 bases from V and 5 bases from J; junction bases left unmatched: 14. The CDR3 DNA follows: TGTGCCAGCAGTCCAAGGACAGGGTCATTTTTCCACGAGCAGTACTTC. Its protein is CASSPRTGSFFHEQYF.

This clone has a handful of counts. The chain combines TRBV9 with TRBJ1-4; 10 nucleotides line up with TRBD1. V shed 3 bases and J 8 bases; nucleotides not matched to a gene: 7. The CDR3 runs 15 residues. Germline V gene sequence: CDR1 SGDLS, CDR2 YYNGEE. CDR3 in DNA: TGTGCCAGCAGCGAGGCGACAGGGGGCGACGAAAAACTGTTTTTT. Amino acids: CASSEATGGDEKLFF. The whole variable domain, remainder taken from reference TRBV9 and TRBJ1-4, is DSGVTQTPKHLITATGQRVTLRCSPRSGDLSVYWYQQSLDQGLQFLIQYYNGEERAKGNILERFSAQQFPDLHSELNLSSLELGDSALYFCASSEATGGDEKLFFGSGTQLSVL.

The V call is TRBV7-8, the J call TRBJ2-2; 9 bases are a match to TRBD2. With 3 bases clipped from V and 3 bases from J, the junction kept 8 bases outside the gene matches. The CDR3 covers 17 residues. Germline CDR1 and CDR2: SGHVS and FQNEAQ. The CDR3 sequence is CASSFVGGRADTGELFF. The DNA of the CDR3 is TGTGCCAGCAGCTTCGTTGGCGGGAGGGCCGACACCGGGGAGCTGTTTTTT.

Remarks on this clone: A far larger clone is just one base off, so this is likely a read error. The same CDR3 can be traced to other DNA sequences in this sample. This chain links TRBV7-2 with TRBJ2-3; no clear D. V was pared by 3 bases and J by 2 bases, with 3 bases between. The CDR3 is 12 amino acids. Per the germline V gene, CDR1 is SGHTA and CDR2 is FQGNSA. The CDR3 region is CASSFYTDTQYF. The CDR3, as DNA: TGTGCCAGCAGCTTTTACACAGATACGCAGTATTTT.

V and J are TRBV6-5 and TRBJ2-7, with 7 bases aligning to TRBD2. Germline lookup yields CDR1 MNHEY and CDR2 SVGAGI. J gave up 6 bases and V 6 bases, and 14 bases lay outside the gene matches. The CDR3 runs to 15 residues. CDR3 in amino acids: CASRPPALRESEQYF. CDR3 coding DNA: TGTGCCAGCAGGCCTCCCGCGCTGCGGGAGAGCGAGCAGTACTTC.

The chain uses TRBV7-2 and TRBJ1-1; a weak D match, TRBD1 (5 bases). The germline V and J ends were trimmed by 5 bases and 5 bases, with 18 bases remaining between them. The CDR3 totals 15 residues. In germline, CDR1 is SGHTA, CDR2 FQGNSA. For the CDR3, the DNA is TGTGCCAGCAGCCGCCGCCTAGGGGAAGGTACTGAAGCTTTCTTT. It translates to CASSRRLGEGTEAFF.

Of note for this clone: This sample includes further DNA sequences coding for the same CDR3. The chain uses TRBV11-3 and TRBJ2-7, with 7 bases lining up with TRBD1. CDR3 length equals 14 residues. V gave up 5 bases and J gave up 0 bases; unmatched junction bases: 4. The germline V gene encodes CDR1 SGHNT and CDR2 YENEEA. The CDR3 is CASSLGDSSYEQYF. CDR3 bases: TGTGCCAGCAGCCTAGGGGACAGCTCCTACGAGCAGTACTTC.

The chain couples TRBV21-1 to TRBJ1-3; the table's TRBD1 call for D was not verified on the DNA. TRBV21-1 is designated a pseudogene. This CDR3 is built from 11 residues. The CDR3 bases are TGTGCCAGCAGTATCGAAAGACAGTCGGATTTT. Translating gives CASSIERQSDF.

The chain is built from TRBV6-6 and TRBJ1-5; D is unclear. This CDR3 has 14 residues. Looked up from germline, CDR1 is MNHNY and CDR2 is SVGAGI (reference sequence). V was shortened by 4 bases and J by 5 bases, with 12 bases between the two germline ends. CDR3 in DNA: TGTGCCAGCAGTTCTGCCGGAGGCGATCAGCCCCAGCATTTT. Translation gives CASSSAGGDQPQHF.

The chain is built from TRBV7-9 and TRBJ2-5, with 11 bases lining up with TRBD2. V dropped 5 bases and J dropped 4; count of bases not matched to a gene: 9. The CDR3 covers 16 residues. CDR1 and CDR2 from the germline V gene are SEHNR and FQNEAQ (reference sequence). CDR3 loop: CASSPLLAGGTETQYF. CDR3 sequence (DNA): TGTGCCAGCAGCCCACTTCTAGCGGGAGGTACAGAGACCCAGTACTTC.